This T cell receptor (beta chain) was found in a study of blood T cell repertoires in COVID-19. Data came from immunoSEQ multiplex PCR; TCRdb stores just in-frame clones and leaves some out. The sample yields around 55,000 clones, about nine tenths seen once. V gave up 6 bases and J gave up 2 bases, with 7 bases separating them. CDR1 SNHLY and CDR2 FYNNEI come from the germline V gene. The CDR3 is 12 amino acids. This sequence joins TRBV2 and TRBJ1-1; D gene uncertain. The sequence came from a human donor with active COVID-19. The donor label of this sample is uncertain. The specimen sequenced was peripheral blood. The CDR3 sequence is CASRWPNTEAFF. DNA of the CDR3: TGTGCCAGCAGGTGGCCAAACACTGAAGCTTTCTTT.